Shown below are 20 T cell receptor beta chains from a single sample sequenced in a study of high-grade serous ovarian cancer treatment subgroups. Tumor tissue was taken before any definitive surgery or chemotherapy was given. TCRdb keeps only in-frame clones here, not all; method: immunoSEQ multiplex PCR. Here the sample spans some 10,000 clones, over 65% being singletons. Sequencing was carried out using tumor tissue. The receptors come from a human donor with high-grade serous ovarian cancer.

CDR3 coding DNA: TGTGCCAGCGTGGGAGGTTTGGGGGCCCTTGAAGGGAGGGTGTTCTGTGAGCAGTTCTTC. Protein product: CASVGGLGALEGRVFCEQFF. The chain links TRBV9 to TRBJ2-1, with a possible D match to TRBD2 (7 bases). V lost 7 bases to trimming and J lost 9 bases, with 38 bases between them. Germline CDR1 reads SGDLS; CDR2 reads YYNGEE. This CDR3 spans 20 amino acids.

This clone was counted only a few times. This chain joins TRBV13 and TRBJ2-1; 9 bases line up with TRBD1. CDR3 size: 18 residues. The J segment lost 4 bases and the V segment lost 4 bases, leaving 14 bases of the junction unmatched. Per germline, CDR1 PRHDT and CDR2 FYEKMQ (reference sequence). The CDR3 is CASSSRDRVNNRYNEQFF. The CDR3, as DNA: TGTGCCAGCAGCTCCCGGGACAGGGTTAACAACAGGTACAATGAGCAGTTCTTC.

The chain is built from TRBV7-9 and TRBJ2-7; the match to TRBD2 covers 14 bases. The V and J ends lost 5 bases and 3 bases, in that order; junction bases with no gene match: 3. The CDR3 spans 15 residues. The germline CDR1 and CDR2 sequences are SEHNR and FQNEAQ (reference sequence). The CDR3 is CASSRLAGGDYEQYF. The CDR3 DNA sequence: TGTGCCAGCAGCCGACTAGCGGGAGGGGACTACGAGCAGTACTTC.

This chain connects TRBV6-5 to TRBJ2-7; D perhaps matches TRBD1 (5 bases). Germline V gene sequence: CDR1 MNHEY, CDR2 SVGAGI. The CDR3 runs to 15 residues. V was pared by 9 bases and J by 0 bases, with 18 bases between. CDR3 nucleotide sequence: TGTGCCAGTCTGCCAGGGTGGGGAAGCTCCTACGAGCAGTACTTC. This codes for CASLPGWGSSYEQYF.

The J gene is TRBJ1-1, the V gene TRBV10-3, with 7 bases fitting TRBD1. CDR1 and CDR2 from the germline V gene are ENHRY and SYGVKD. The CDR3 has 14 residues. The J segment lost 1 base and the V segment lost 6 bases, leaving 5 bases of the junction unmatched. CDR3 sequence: CAISQGGPNTEAFF. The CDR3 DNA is TGTGCCATCAGCCAGGGGGGGCCGAACACTGAAGCTTTCTTT.

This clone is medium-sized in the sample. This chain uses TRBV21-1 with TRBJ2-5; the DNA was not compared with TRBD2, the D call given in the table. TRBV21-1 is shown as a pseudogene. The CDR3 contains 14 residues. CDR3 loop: CASSLPGVGETQYF. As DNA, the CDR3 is TGTGCCAGCAGCCTCCCGGGGGTCGGAGAGACCCAGTACTTC.

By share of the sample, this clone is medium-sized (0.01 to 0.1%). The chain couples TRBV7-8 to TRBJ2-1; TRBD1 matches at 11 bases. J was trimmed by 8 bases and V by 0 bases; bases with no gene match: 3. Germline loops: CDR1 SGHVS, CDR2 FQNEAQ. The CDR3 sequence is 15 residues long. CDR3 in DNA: TGTGCCAGCAGCTTAGCAGGACAGGGGGCGTATGAGCAGTTCTTC. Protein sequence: CASSLAGQGAYEQFF.

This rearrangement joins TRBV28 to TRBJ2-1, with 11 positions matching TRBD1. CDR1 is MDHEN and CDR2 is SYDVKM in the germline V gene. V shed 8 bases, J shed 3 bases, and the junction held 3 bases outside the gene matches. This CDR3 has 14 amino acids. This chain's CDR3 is CASGGTGGYNEQFF. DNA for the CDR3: TGTGCCAGCGGCGGGACAGGGGGCTACAATGAGCAGTTCTTC.

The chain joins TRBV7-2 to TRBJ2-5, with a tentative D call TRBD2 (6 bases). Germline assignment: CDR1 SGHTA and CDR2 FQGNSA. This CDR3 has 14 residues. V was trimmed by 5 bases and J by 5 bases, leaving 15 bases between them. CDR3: CASSPDSRGETQYF. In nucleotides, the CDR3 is TGTGCCAGCAGCCCGGACTCCCGGGGGGAGACCCAGTACTTC.

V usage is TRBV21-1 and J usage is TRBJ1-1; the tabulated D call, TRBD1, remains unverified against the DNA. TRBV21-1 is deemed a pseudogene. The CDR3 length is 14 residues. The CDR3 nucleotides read TGTGCCAGCAGCCTCAGTACAGGGGACACTGAAGCTTTCTTT. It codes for CASSLSTGDTEAFF.

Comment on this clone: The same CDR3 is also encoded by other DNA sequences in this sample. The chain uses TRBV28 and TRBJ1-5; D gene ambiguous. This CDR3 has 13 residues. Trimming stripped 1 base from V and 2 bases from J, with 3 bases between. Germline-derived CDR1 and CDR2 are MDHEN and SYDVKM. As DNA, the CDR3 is TGTGCCAGCAGTTTATCAGGCAATCAGCCCCAGCATTTT. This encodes CASSLSGNQPQHF.

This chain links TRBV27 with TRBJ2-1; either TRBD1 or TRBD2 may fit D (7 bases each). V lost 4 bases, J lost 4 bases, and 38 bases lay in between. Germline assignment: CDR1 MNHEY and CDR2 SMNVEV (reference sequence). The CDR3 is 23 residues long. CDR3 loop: CASSSVYSPTGRERIHYYNEQFF. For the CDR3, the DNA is TGTGCCAGCAGTTCGGTTTATAGCCCGACAGGGAGGGAACGGATACACTATTACAATGAGCAGTTCTTC.

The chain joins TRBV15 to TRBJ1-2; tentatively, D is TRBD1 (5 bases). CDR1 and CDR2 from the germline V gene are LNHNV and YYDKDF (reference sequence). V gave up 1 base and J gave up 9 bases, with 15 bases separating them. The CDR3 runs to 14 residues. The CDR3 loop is CATSRGGEPASYTF. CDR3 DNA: TGTGCCACCAGCAGAGGGGGGGAACCCGCTAGCTACACCTTC.

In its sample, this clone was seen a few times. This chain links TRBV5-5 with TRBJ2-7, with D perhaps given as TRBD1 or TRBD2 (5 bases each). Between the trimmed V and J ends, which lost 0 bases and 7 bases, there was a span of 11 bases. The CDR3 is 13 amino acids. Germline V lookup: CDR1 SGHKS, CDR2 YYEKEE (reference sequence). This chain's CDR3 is CASSLALEGEQYF. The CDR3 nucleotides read TGTGCCAGCAGCTTGGCCCTCGAGGGGGAGCAGTACTTC. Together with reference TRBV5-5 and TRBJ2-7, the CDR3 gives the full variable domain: DAGVTQSPTHLIKTRGQQVTLRCSPISGHKSVSWYQQVLGQGPQFIFQYYEKEERGRGNFPDRFSARQFPNYSSELNVNALLLGDSALYLCASSLALEGEQYFGPGTRLTVT.

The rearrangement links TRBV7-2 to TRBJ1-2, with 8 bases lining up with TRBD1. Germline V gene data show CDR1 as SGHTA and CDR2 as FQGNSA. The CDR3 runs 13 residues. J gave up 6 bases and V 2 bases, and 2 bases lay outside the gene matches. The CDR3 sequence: CASSLRQGHGYTF. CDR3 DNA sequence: TGTGCCAGCAGCTTAAGACAGGGGCATGGCTACACCTTC.

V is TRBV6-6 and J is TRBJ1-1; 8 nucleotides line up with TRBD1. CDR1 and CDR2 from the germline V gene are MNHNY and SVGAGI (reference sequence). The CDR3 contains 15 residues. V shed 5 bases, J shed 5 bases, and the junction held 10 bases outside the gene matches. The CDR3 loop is CASSRSGGFGTEAFF. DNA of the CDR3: TGTGCCAGCAGTAGATCAGGGGGCTTCGGTACTGAAGCTTTCTTT.

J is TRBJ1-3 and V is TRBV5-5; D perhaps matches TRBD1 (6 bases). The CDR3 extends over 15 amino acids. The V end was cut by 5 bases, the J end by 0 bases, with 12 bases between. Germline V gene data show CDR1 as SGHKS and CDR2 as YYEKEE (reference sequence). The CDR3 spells CASRIGTSSGNTIYF. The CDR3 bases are TGTGCCAGCAGAATTGGGACAAGCTCTGGAAACACCATATATTTT.

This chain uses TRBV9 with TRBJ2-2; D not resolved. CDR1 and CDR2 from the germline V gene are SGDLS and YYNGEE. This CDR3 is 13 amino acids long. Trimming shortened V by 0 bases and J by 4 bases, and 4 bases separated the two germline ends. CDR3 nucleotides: TGTGCCAGCAGCGTAGGAAGCACCGGGGAGCTGTTTTTT. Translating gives CASSVGSTGELFF.

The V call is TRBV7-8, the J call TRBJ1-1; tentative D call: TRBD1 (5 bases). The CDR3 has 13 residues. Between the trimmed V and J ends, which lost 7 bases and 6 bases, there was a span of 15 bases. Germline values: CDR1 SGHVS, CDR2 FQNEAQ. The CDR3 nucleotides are TGTGCCAGCACTTATTATGGGGGGGCTGAAGCTTTCTTT. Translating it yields CASTYYGGAEAFF.

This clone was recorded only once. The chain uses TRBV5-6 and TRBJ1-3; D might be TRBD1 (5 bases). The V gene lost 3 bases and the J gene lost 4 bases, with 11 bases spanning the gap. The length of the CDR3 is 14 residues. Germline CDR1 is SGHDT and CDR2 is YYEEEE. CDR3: CASSSRDRGNTIYF. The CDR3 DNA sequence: TGTGCCAGCAGCTCCCGGGACCGCGGAAACACCATATATTTT.